The sequence of this TCR beta chain was determined in a study of T-cell memory formation after mild COVID-19. TCRdb fed the 5' RACE reads into MiXCR, producing one record per CDR3 protein. The table lists 450,000 or so distinct CDR3 sequences, roughly 20% of them singletons. Germline loops: CDR1 SSHAT, CDR2 FNYEAQ (reference sequence). There are 15 residues in the CDR3. V lost 3 bases and J lost 6; bases outside the gene matches: 7. The rearrangement joins TRBV7-7 to TRBJ2-2; 7 bases align to TRBD2. The sample was PBMCs or a T cell subset sorted from them (not recorded which). This receptor was identified in an adult woman who had mild COVID-19 (a few samples of this study predate the infection). Cell type and time point are not known. CDR3 in DNA: TGTGCCAGCAGCTTGGAAGGCGGGGGTGCCGGGGAGCTGTTTTTT. Translating gives CASSLEGGGAGELFF.